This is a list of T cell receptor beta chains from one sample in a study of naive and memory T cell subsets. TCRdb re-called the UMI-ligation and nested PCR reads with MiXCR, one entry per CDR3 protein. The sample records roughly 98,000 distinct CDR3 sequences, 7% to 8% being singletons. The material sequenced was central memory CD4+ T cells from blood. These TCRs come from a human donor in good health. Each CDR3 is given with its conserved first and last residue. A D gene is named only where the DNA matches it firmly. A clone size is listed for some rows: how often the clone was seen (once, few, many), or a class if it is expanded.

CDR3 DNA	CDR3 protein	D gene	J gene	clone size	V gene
TGTGCCAGCAGCTTATCTCCAGCGGGGAAAGAGACCCAGTACTTC	CASSLSPAGKETQYF	TRBD2	TRBJ2-5	many	TRBV7-2
TGCGCCAGTTCCCCGGGACAGGGTAGAGATACGCAGTATTTT	CASSPGQGRDTQYF	TRBD1	TRBJ2-3	few	TRBV4-3
TGTGCCAGTAGCCCTCGGGGACTAGCGGTTTCCTCTGGGGCCAACGTCCTGACTTTC	CASSPRGLAVSSGANVLTF	TRBD2	TRBJ2-6	.	TRBV19
TGCAGTGCTAGAGAAATGACTAGCGGACTTTACGAGCAGTACTTC	CSAREMTSGLYEQYF	TRBD2	TRBJ2-7	many	TRBV20-1
TGTGCCAGCAGCCTTGACAGTAGCTCGGGGGCCCAGTACTTC	CASSLDSSSGAQYF	.	TRBJ2-5	.	TRBV7-2
TGTGCCAGCAGTTATCCGGGACTGTCGAACACCGGGGAGCTGTTTTTT	CASSYPGLSNTGELFF	.	TRBJ2-2	many	TRBV6-1
TGCAGCGGGGAGGGGGAAAGCACAGATACGCAGTATTTT	CSGEGESTDTQYF	.	TRBJ2-3	many	TRBV29-1
TGTGCCAGCAGGTCCCGCCCGGGACAGACCTTCTATGGCTACACCTTC	CASRSRPGQTFYGYTF	TRBD1	TRBJ1-2	many	TRBV6-2/TRBV6-3
TGTGCCAGCAGTGATAATGCGCCGGGGGGGGAGCAGTACTTC	CASSDNAPGGEQYF	TRBD2	TRBJ2-7	many	TRBV6-6
TGTGCCAGTAGTAGGGGTCCCGGGACAGGGAACTACGAGCAGTACTTC	CASSRGPGTGNYEQYF	TRBD1	TRBJ2-7	.	TRBV19
TGTGCCAGCAGCTTGGGGTTAGCGGGGGGCGCTTACAATGAGCAGTTCTTC	CASSLGLAGGAYNEQFF	TRBD2	TRBJ2-1	many	TRBV5-4
TGCAGTGCTCGGGGGGACACAGATACGCAGTATTTT	CSARGDTDTQYF	TRBD2	TRBJ2-3	.	TRBV20-1
TGCAGTGCTAGAGTAGGGGAGACCCAGTACTTC	CSARVGETQYF	.	TRBJ2-5	few	TRBV20-1
TGTGCCAGCAGCTTAAAGGGCGGGAGTAACTCCTACAATGAGCAGTTCTTC	CASSLKGGSNSYNEQFF	TRBD2	TRBJ2-1	many	TRBV7-3
TGCAGCGTCCGGGACAGAGGAAACACCATATATTTT	CSVRDRGNTIYF	TRBD1	TRBJ1-3	few	TRBV29-1
TGTGCCAGCAGACCCTCCCCGGAGACCGGGGAGCTGTTTTTT	CASRPSPETGELFF	.	TRBJ2-2	few	TRBV6-5
TGTGCCAGCTCTCCCCGGGGTGGGGCGAACACTGAAGCTTTCTTT	CASSPRGGANTEAFF	.	TRBJ1-1	few	TRBV18
TGTGCCAGCAGCTTAGCCAGGGGCTACAATGAGCAGTTCTTC	CASSLARGYNEQFF	.	TRBJ2-1	few	TRBV11-3
TGTGCCAGCAGTTACTCTCCCCAGCGGGACTATGGCTACACCTTC	CASSYSPQRDYGYTF	.	TRBJ1-2	many	TRBV6-6
TGTGCCAGCAGTAGGGGGGGACAGTCCTACGAGCAGTACTTC	CASSRGGQSYEQYF	.	TRBJ2-7	few	TRBV27
TGTGCCAGCAGTGAAGAGGCAGGGGTGGCCTATGGCTACACCTTC	CASSEEAGVAYGYTF	.	TRBJ1-2	many	TRBV25-1
TGTGCCACCAGCAGAGATCGCGGGGATTCTGAAGCTTTCTTT	CATSRDRGDSEAFF	.	TRBJ1-1	many	TRBV15
TGTGCCAGCAGCTCATACAAAACTTCGACAGACAATGAAGCTTTCTTT	CASSSYKTSTDNEAFF	.	TRBJ1-1	many	TRBV7-9
TGTGCCAGCTCACCGGTACAGGGGAGGAACACTGAAGCTTTCTTT	CASSPVQGRNTEAFF	TRBD1	TRBJ1-1	.	TRBV18
TGTGCCCCCCACCCCCTTAAGGGGACTCCAAATGAGCAGTTCTTC	CAPHPLKGTPNEQFF	.	TRBJ2-1	.	TRBV10-3
TGTGCCAGCAGCAGTGCAGCCGATGTTACCGAAGCTTTCTTT	CASSSAADVTEAFF	.	TRBJ1-1	many	TRBV6-2/TRBV6-3
TGTGCCAGCAGCTTAAGTCCCGGGAGTGGGACGCAGTATTTT	CASSLSPGSGTQYF	.	TRBJ2-3	.	TRBV7-6
TGCGCCAGCAGCCCGGGACTCACGTACCAAGAGACCCAGTACTTC	CASSPGLTYQETQYF	.	TRBJ2-5	many	TRBV5-1
TGTGCCAGCAGCCAAGTGGGAGCAGGTCAGAAAGCTTTCTTT	CASSQVGAGQKAFF	.	TRBJ1-1	many	TRBV14
TGTGCCAGCAGACCCTCTTCCGGCTCAGCTAAGAGCCGGTTCTTC	CASRPSSGSAKSRFF	.	TRBJ2-1	many	TRBV6-2/TRBV6-3
TGTGCCAGCAGCTTAGATACCAAGGATCAGCCCCAGCATTTT	CASSLDTKDQPQHF	.	TRBJ1-5	many	TRBV7-9
TGTGCCAGCAGTCAGATTGCGTACAATGAGCAGTTCTTC	CASSQIAYNEQFF	.	TRBJ2-1	.	TRBV6-2/TRBV6-3
TGTGCCAGCAGCTCTCCCCTACTAGCGGGAGGCACAGATACGCAGTATTTT	CASSSPLLAGGTDTQYF	TRBD2	TRBJ2-3	many	TRBV7-2
TGTGCCAGCAGTGATACCGCGGCGAATGAAAAACTGTTTTTT	CASSDTAANEKLFF	.	TRBJ1-4	few	TRBV6-1
TGTGCCAGCATCCCGCAGGGCCCGAACAATGAGCAGTTCTTC	CASIPQGPNNEQFF	.	TRBJ2-1	.	TRBV5-6
TGCGCCAGCAGCTACGGGACAAACAATGAGCAGTTCTTC	CASSYGTNNEQFF	.	TRBJ2-1	few	TRBV5-1
TGTGCCAGCAGCTTATATCGGACTAGTGGTGGCTACACCTTC	CASSLYRTSGGYTF	.	TRBJ1-2	few	TRBV5-6
TGTGCCATCAGTGGAGGGAACCAAGAGACCCAGTACTTC	CAISGGNQETQYF	.	TRBJ2-5	many	TRBV10-3
TGTGCCAGCAGCCAAGGGGAGTCAGTTTACGAAAAACTGTTTTTT	CASSQGESVYEKLFF	.	TRBJ1-4	many	TRBV3-1
TGTGCCAGCAGTTTCCGGGACCTCGGTGAAGCTTTCTTT	CASSFRDLGEAFF	.	TRBJ1-1	few	TRBV12-3/TRBV12-4
TGCGCCAGCAGCACCAGGACCACCCTCAGAGGAGAGACCCAGTACTTC	CASSTRTTLRGETQYF	.	TRBJ2-5	many	TRBV5-1
TGCGCCAGCAGCTTGGCGATTACAGATACGCAGTATTTT	CASSLAITDTQYF	.	TRBJ2-3	few	TRBV5-1
TGTGCCAGCCGGGACAGTCTAGAGCGAGATACGCAGTATTTT	CASRDSLERDTQYF	TRBD1	TRBJ2-3	.	TRBV6-1
TGTGCCAGCAGAATAAAAGGGACTAGCGGGACGTTAGATACGCAGTATTTT	CASRIKGTSGTLDTQYF	TRBD2	TRBJ2-3	.	TRBV7-2
TGTGCCAGCAGACCCCTAGGACTGATTAATAGCAATCAGCCCCAGCATTTT	CASRPLGLINSNQPQHF	.	TRBJ1-5	many	TRBV27
TGTGCCCCCGCCGGGAGCCACTTTAACAATGAGCAGTTCTTC	CAPAGSHFNNEQFF	.	TRBJ2-1	few	TRBV15
TGTGCCAGCAGCGGCAGGGCGCTCACTGAAGCTTTCTTT	CASSGRALTEAFF	.	TRBJ1-1	many	TRBV7-2
TGCGCCAGCAGTACCGGGACAGGGATCACAGATACGCAGTATTTT	CASSTGTGITDTQYF	TRBD1	TRBJ2-3	many	TRBV5-1
TGTACCAGCAGCTTAAGGCCGGGACAGGGAACTGAAGCTTTCTTT	CTSSLRPGQGTEAFF	TRBD1	TRBJ1-1	.	TRBV7-2
TGCGCCAGCGCCGGGACAGCGTCAAGTGAGCAGTACTTC	CASAGTASSEQYF	TRBD1	TRBJ2-7	few	TRBV5-1
TGTGCCAGCAGCGCCGGACAGGAACGGAATGAAAAACTGTTTTTT	CASSAGQERNEKLFF	TRBD1	TRBJ1-4	many	TRBV9
TGTGCCAGCAGCTTCCAGGGAGTGACTGAGACCCAGTACTTC	CASSFQGVTETQYF	.	TRBJ2-5	many	TRBV11-2
TGTGCCAGCAGTTTGGGCAGGGGAGTGGGCCAAGAGACCCAGTACTTC	CASSLGRGVGQETQYF	.	TRBJ2-5	many	TRBV28